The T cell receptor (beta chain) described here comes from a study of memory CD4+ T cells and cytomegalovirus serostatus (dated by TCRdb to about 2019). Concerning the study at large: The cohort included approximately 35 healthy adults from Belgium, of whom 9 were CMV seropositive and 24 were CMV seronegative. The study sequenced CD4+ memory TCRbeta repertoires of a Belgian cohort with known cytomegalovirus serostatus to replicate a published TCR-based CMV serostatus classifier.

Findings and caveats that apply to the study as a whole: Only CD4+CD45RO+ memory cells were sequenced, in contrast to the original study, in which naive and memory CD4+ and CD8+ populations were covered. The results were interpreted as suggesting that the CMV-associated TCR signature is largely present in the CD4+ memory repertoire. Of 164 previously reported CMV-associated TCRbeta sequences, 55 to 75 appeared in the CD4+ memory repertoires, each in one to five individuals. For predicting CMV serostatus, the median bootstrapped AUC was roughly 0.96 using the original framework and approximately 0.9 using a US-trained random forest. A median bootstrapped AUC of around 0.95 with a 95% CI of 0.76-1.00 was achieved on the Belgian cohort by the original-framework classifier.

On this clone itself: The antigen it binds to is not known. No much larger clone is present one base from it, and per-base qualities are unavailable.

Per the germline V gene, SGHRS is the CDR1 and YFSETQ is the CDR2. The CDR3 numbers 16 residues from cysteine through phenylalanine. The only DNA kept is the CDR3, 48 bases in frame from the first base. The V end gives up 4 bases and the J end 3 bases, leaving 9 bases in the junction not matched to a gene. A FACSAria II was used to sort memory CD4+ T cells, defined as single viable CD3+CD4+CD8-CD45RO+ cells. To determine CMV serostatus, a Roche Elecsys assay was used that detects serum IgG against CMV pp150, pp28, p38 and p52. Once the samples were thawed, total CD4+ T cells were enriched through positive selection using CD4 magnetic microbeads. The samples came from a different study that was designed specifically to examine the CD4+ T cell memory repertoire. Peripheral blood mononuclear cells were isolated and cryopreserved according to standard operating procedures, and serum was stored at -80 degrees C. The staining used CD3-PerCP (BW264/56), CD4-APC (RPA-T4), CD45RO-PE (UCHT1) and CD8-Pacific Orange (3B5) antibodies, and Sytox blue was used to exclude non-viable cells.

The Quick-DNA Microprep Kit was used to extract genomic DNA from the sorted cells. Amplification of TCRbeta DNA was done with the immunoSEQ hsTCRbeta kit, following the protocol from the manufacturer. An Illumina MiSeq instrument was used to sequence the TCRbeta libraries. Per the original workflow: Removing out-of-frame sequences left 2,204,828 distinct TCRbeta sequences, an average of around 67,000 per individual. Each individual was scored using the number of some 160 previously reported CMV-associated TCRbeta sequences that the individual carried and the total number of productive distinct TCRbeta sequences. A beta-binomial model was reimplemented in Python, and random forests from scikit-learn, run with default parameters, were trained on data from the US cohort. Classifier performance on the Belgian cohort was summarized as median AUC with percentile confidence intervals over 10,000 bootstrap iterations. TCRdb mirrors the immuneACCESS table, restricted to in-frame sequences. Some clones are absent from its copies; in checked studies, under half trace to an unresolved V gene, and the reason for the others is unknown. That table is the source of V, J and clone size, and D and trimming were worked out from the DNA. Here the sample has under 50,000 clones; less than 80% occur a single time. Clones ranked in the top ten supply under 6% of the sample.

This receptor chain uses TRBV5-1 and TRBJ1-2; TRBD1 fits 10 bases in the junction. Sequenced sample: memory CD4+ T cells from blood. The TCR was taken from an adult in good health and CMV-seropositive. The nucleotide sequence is TGCGCCAGCAGCGGCTCAACCGGGACAGGGGACTATGGCTACACCTTC. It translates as CASSGSTGTGDYGYTF.